Shown below are 9 T cell receptor beta chains from a single sample sequenced in a study of T cell responses to AZD1222 COVID-19 vaccine (dated by TCRdb to the early 2020s). The library relied on the immunoSEQ multiplex PCR assay. The immuneACCESS repertoire file appears here via TCRdb, limited to in-frame rearrangements. These files lack a portion of the clones; in checked studies, under half of the deficit traces to unresolved V genes, and the cause of the others is not known. Recorded for this sample are around 99,000 clones; over 80% of them occurred a single time. In total, the top ten clones hold less than 9.5% of the sample. The time point label, as the study defines it: baseline before first vaccination. The sample consisted of peripheral blood, taken on day 0 of AZD1222 vaccination. The receptor set was obtained from an adult in good health.

The chain employs TRBV3-1 (or the pseudogene TRBV3-2) and TRBJ1-6; TRBD1 is a possible D gene (5 bases). This CDR3 region has 15 residues. Germline CDR1 and CDR2: LGHDT and YNNKEL (reference sequence). The ends were cut back, 4 bases at V and 1 base at J, with 8 bases in the middle. The DNA for the CDR3 is TGTGCCAGCAGCCCAGGGATTTCCTATAATTCACCCCTCCACTTT. Protein sequence: CASSPGISYNSPLHF.

The chain combines TRBV6-5 with TRBJ2-1; D may be TRBD2 (6 bases). Trimming stripped 0 bases from V and 4 bases from J, with 13 bases between. Germline loops: CDR1 MNHEY, CDR2 SVGAGI. The CDR3 has 16 amino acids. The CDR3 is CASSYSDSRGYNEQFF. For the CDR3, the DNA is TGTGCCAGCAGTTACTCCGACTCACGGGGGTACAATGAGCAGTTCTTC.

This chain connects TRBV6-5 to TRBJ1-5, with 9 bases lining up with TRBD1. The CDR3 length is 14 residues. The V and J ends lost 6 bases and 4 bases, in that order; junction bases with no gene match: 4. Germline CDR1 and CDR2: MNHEY and SVGAGI. This CDR3 reads CASSLQGANQPQHF. CDR3 bases: TGTGCCAGCAGCCTACAGGGGGCTAATCAGCCCCAGCATTTT.

The CDR3 sequence: CASSKRPPLYNSPLHF. CDR3 DNA: TGTGCCAGCAGCAAACGTCCTCCGCTCTATAATTCACCCCTCCACTTT. The chain uses TRBV21-1 and TRBJ1-6. TRBV21-1 is a pseudogene segment. The CDR3 runs to 16 residues.

V is TRBV3-1 (or the pseudogene TRBV3-2) and J is TRBJ2-2, with D unresolved. The CDR3 spans 14 residues. Per germline, CDR1 LGHDT and CDR2 YNNKEL (reference sequence). Trimming shortened V by 5 bases and J by 2 bases, and 9 bases separated the two germline ends. This CDR3 is CASSAASNTGELFF. CDR3 sequence (DNA): TGTGCCAGCAGCGCTGCCTCCAACACCGGGGAGCTGTTTTTT.

This chain joins TRBV27 and TRBJ2-7; unclear D gene. Germline CDR1 MNHEY, CDR2 SMNVEV (reference sequence). Trimming took off 5 bases at V and 1 base at J, with 12 bases between the two ends. The CDR3 covers 14 residues. CDR3 bases: TGTGCCAGCAGTAGGGTAAGCCTGTCCTACGAGCAGTACTTC. Residues: CASSRVSLSYEQYF.

V and J are TRBV15 and TRBJ1-4, with D unclear. V gave up 5 bases and J gave up 3 bases, with 16 bases separating them. The CDR3 consists of 16 residues. In germline, CDR1 is LNHNV, CDR2 YYDKDF (reference sequence). CDR3: CATSVDPIQANEKLFF. DNA for the CDR3: TGTGCCACCAGCGTGGACCCCATCCAAGCTAATGAAAAACTGTTTTTT.

This clone showed up just once. The V call is TRBV25-1, the J call TRBJ1-4, with D tentatively TRBD1 (6 bases). The CDR3 consists of 14 residues. Looked up from germline, CDR1 is MGHDK and CDR2 is SYGVNS. V lost 2 bases, J lost 2 bases, and 6 bases lay in between. The CDR3 loop reads CASSEGGTNEKLFF. The CDR3 DNA is TGTGCCAGCAGTGAAGGGGGCACTAATGAAAAACTGTTTTTT.

The chain combines TRBV4-3 with TRBJ1-2; D is ambiguous. The CDR3 totals 14 residues. CDR1 LGHNA and CDR2 YSLEER come from the germline V gene. Trimming removed 0 bases from V and 8 bases from J, with 13 bases in between. This CDR3 is CASSQDRDGGGYTF. CDR3 sequence (DNA): TGCGCCAGCAGCCAAGATCGCGACGGTGGGGGCTACACCTTC.